This T cell receptor beta chain was sequenced for a study of blood T cell repertoires in COVID-19. Study-wide background: Sources were T cells, B-cell-depleted T cells, or PBMCs; the material itself was cDNA or gDNA.

CDR1 is LGHDT, CDR2 YNNKEL, per germline (reference sequence). V lost 4 bases, J lost 8 bases, and 8 bases lay in between. The CDR3 runs to 11 residues. This clone was observed once. TCRdb keeps only in-frame clones here, not all; method: immunoSEQ multiplex PCR. The table shows about 170,000 clones, with roughly 85% occurring only once. V usage is TRBV3-1 (or the pseudogene TRBV3-2) and J usage is TRBJ1-2; a possible D gene is TRBD1 (6 bases). This sequence was found in a woman in her 70s in a cohort exposed to, infected with or recovered from COVID-19 (not recorded which). The material sequenced was PBMCs or T cells enriched from blood (not recorded which). Here the CDR3 DNA reads TGTGCCAGCAGCCGCCAGGGGGGCTACACCTTC. Its translation: CASSRQGGYTF.